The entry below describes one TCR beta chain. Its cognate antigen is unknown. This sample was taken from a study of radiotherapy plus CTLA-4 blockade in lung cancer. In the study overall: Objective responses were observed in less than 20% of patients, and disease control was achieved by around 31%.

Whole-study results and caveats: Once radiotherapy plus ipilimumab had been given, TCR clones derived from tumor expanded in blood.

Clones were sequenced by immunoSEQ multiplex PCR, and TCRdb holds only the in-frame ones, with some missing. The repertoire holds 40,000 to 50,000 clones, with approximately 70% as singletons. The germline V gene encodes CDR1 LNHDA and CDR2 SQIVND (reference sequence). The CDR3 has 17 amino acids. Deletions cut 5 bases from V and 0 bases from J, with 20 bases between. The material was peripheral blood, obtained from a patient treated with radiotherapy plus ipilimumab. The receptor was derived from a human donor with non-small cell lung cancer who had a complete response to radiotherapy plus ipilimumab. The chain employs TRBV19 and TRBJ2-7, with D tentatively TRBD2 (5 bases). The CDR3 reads CASSPGLGRGASYEQYF. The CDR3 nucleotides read TGTGCCAGTAGTCCAGGCCTGGGCCGGGGAGCCTCCTACGAGCAGTACTTC.